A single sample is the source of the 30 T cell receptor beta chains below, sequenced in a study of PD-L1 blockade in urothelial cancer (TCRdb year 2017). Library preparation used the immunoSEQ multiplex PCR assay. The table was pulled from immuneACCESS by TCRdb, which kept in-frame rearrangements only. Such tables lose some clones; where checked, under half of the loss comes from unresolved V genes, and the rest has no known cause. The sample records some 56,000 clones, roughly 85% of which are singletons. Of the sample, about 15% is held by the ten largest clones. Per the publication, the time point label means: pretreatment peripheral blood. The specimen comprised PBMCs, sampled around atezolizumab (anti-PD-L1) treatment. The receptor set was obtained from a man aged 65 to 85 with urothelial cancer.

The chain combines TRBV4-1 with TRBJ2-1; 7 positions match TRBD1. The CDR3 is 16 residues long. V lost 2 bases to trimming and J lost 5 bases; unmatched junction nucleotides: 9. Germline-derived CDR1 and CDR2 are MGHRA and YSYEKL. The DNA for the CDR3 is TGCGCCAGCAGCCAACGACAGGGACCGGTTAACAATGAGCAGTTCTTC. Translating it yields CASSQRQGPVNNEQFF.

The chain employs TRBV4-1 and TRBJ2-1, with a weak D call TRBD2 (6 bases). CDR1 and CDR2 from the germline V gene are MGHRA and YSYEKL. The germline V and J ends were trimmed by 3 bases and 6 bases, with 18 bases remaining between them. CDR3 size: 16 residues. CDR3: CASSQDPWTISNEQFF. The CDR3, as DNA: TGCGCCAGCAGCCAGGATCCCTGGACTATTAGCAATGAGCAGTTCTTC.

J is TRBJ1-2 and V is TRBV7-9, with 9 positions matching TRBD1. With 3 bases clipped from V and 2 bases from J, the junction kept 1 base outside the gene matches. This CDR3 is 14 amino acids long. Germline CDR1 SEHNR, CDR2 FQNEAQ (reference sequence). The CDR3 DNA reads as TGTGCCAGCAGCTTGGGACAGGGCAACTATGGCTACACCTTC. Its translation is CASSLGQGNYGYTF. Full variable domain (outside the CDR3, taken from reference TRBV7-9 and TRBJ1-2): DTGVSQNPRHKITKRGQNVTFRCDPISEHNRLYWYRQTLGQGPEFLTYFQNEAQLEKSRLLSDRFSAERPKGSFSTLEIQRTEQGDSAMYLCASSLGQGNYGYTFGSGTRLTVV.

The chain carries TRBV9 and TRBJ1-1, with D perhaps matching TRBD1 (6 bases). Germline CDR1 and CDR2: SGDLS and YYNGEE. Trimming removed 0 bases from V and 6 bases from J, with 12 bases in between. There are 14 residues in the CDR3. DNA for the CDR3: TGTGCCAGCAGCGTAGCACCTACAGGGCCTGAAGCTTTCTTT. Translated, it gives CASSVAPTGPEAFF.

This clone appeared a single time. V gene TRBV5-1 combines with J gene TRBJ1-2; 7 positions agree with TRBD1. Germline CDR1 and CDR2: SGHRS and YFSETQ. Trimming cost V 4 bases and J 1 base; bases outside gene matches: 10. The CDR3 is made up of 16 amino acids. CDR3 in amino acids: CASSNAPGQINYGYTF. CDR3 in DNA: TGCGCCAGCAGCAATGCCCCGGGACAGATTAACTATGGCTACACCTTC.

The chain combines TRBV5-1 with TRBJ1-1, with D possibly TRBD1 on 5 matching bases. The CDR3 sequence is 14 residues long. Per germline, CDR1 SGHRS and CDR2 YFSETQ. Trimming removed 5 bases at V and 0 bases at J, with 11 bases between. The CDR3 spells CASRGAGLNTEAFF. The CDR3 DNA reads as TGCGCCAGCAGGGGTGCGGGGCTGAACACTGAAGCTTTCTTT.

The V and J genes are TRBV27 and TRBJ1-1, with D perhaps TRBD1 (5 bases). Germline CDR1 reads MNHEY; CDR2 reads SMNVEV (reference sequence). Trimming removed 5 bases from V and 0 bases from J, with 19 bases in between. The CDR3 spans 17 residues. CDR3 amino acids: CASSPQGRGLMNTEAFF. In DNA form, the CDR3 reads TGTGCCAGCAGTCCCCAGGGTAGGGGCCTCATGAACACTGAAGCTTTCTTT.

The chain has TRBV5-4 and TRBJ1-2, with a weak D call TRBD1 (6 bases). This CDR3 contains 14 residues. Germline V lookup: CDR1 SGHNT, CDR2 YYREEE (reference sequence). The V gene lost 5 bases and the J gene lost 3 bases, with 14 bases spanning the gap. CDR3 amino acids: CASSSADRDYGYTF. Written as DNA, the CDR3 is TGTGCCAGCAGTTCAGCGGACAGAGACTATGGCTACACCTTC. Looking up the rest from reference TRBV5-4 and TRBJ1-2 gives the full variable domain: ETGVTQSPTHLIKTRGQQVTLRCSSQSGHNTVSWYQQALGQGPQFIFQYYREEENGRGNFPPRFSGLQFPNYSSELNVNALELDDSALYLCASSSADRDYGYTFGSGTRLTVV.

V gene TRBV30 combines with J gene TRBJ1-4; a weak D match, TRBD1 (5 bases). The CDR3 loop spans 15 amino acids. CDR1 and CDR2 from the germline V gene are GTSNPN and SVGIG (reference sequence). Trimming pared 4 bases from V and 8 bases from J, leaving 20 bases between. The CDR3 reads CAWTPFGGEGEKLFF. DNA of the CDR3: TGTGCCTGGACCCCCTTCGGGGGGGAAGGGGAAAAACTGTTTTTT.

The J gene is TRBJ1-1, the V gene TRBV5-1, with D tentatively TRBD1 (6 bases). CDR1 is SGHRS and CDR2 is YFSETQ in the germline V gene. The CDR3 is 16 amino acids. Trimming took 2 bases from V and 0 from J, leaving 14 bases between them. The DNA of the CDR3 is TGCGCCAGCAGCTTTAAAAGACAGGAGATGAACACTGAAGCTTTCTTT. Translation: CASSFKRQEMNTEAFF.

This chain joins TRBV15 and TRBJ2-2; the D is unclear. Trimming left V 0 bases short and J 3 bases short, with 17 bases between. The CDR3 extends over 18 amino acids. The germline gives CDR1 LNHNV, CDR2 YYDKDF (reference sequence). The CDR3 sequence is CATSRDPVAALDTGELFF. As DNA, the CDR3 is TGTGCCACCAGCAGAGATCCGGTAGCAGCCTTGGACACCGGGGAGCTGTTTTTT.

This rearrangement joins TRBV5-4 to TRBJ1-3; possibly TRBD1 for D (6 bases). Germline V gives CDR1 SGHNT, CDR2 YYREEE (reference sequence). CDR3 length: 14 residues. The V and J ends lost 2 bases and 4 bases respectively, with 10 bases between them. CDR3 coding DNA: TGTGCCAGCAGCTTACAGGGAGCAGGAAACACCATATATTTT. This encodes CASSLQGAGNTIYF.

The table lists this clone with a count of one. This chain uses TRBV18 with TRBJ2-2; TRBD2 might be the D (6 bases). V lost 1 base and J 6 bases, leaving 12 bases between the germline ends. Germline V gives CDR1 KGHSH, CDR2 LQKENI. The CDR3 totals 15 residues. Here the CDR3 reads CASSPRDSASGELFF. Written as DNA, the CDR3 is TGTGCCAGCTCACCACGGGACTCCGCGTCCGGGGAGCTGTTTTTT.

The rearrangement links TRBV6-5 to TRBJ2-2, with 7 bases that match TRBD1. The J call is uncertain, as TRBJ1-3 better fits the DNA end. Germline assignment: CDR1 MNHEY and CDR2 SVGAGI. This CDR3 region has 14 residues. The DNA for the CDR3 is TGTGCCACCAGGGGGGCGCAAGGGGGAAACACCATATATTTT. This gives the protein CATRGAQGGNTIYF.

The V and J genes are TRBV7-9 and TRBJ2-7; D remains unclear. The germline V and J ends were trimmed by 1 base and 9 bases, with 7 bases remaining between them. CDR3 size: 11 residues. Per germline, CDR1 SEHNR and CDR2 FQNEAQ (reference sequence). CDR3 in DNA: TGTGCCAGCAGCTTAGTGGGCTCGCAGTACTTC. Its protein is CASSLVGSQYF.

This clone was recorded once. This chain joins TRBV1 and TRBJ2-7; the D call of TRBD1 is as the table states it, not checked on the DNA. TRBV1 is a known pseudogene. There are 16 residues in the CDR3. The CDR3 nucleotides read TGCACCAGCAGCCAAGTGCAGGAAACGGCCTCCTACGAGCAGTACTTC. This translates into CTSSQVQETASYEQYF.

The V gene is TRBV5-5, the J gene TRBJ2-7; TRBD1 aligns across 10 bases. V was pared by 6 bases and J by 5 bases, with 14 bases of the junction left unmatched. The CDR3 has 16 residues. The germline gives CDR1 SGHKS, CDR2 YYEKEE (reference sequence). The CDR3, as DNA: TGTGCCAGCAACTGGTTGTTGGGACAGGGGACGGACGAGCAGTACTTC. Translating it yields CASNWLLGQGTDEQYF.

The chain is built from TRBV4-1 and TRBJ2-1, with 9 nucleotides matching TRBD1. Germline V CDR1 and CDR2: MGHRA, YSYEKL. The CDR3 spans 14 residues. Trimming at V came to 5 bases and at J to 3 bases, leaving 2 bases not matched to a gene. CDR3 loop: CASSNRGHYNEQFF. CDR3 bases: TGCGCCAGCAGCAACAGGGGGCACTACAATGAGCAGTTCTTC.

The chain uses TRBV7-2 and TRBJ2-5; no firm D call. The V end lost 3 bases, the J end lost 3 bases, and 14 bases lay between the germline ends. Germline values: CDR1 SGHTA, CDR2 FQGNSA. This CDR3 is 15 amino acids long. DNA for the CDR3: TGTGCCAGCAGCTTGGCGGCGGCCCTAGAAGAGACCCAGTACTTC. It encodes CASSLAAALEETQYF.

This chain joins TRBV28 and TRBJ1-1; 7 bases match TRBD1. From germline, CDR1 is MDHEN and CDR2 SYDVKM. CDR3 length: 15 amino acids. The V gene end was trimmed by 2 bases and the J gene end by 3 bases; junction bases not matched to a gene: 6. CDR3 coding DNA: TGTGCCAGCAGTTTACCTAGAACAGGGGACACTGAAGCTTTCTTT. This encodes CASSLPRTGDTEAFF.

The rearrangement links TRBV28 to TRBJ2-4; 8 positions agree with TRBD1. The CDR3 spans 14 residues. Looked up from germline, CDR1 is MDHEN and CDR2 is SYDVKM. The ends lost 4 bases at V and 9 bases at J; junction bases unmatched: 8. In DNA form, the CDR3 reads TGTGCCAGCAGTTCCAGGACAGGGTCCGGCATTCAGTACTTC. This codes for CASSSRTGSGIQYF.

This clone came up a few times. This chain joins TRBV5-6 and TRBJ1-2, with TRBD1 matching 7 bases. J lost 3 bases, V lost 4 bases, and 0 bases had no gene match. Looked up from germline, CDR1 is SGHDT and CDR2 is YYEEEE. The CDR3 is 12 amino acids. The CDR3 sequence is CASSQGDYGYTF. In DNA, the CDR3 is TGTGCCAGCAGCCAGGGGGACTATGGCTACACCTTC.

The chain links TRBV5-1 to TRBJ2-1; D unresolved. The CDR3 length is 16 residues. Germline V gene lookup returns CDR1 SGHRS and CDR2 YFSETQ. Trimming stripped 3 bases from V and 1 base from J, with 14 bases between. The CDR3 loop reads CASSSSGESSYNEQFF. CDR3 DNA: TGCGCCAGCAGCTCGAGTGGTGAGAGTTCCTACAATGAGCAGTTCTTC.

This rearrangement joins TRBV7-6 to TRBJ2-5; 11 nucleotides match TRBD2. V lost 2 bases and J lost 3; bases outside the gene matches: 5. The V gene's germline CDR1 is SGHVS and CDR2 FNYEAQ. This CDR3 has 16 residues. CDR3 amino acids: CASSLNVLAGEETQYF. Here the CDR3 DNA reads TGTGCCAGCAGCTTAAACGTACTAGCGGGAGAAGAGACCCAGTACTTC. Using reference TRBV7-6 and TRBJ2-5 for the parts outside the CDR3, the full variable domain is GAGVSQSPRYKVTKRGQDVALRCDPISGHVSLYWYRQALGQGPEFLTYFNYEAQQDKSGLPNDRFSAERPEGSISTLTIQRTEQRDSAMYRCASSLNVLAGEETQYFGPGTRLLVL.

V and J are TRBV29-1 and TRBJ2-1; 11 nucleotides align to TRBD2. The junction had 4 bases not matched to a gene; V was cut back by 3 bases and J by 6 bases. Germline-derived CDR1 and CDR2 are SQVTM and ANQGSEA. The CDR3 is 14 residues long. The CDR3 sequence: CSVEVAGGFNEQFF. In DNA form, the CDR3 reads TGCAGCGTTGAGGTAGCGGGAGGGTTCAATGAGCAGTTCTTC.

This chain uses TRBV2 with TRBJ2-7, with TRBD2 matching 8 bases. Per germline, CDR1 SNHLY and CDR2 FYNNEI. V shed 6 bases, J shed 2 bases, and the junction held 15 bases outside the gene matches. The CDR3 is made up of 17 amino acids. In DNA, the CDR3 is TGTGCCAGCAGCCCCGACTCACGAGCGGGAGTCCCCTACGAGCAGTACTTC. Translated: CASSPDSRAGVPYEQYF.

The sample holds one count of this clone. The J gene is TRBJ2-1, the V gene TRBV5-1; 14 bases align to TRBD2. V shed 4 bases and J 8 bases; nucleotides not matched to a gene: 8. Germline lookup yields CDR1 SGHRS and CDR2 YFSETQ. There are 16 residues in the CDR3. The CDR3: CASSPTSGRAEDEQFF. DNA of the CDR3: TGCGCCAGCAGCCCGACTAGCGGGAGGGCCGAGGATGAGCAGTTCTTC.

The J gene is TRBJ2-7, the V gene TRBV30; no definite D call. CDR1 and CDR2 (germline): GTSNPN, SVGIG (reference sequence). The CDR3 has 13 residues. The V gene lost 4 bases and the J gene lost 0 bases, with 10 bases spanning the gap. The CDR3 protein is CAWKFDISYEQYF. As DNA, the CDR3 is TGTGCCTGGAAGTTCGACATCTCCTACGAGCAGTACTTC.

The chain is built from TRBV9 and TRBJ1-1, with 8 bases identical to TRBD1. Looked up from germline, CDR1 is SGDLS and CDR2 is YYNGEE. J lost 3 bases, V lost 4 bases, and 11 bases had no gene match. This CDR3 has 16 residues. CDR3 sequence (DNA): TGTGCCAGCAGCTCCCGACAGGGGCTCGGGGACACTGAAGCTTTCTTT. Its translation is CASSSRQGLGDTEAFF.

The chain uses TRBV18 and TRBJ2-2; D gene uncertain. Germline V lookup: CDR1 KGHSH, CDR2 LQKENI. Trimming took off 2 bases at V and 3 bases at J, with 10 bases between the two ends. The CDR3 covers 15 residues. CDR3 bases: TGTGCCAGCTCACCAGGCTGGCAGGACACCGGGGAGCTGTTTTTT. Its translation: CASSPGWQDTGELFF.